The 7 T cell receptor beta chains below were found in one sample sequenced in a study of T cells after yellow fever vaccination (dated by TCRdb to about 2019). In light of the paper, this sample's treatment or condition label describes: live attenuated yellow fever vaccine strain. Receptor amplification or capture employed 5' RACE. Data came from an Illumina NovaSeq 6000. TCRdb handled the public reads itself, with Q25 trimming in fastp and clone calling in MiXCR, and kept productive beta chains. Here each entry gathers all rows of one CDR3 protein and keeps the most common genes and DNA. The sample data list about 310,000 distinct CDR3 sequences, and around 3.9% of these were observed just once. The top ten constitute 23% of the sample. Sequences were derived from PBMCs, sampled on the day of the yellow fever booster vaccination. These receptors were taken from a man between 18 and 29 years old who received the YFV17D yellow fever vaccine.

V gene TRBV3-1 combines with J gene TRBJ2-7; 7 bases are a match to TRBD1. The V segment lost 4 bases and the J segment 0 bases; nucleotides outside the gene matches: 3. This CDR3 is built from 14 residues. The germline V gene encodes CDR1 LGHDT and CDR2 YNNKEL (reference sequence). Written as DNA, the CDR3 is TGTGCCAGCAGCCTCGGGACAGTCTCCTACGAGCAGTACTTC. Translated, it gives CASSLGTVSYEQYF.

The chain links TRBV19 to TRBJ2-2; the D gene is possibly TRBD2 (5 bases). The CDR3 consists of 13 residues. Between the trimmed V and J ends, which lost 1 base and 8 bases, there was a span of 8 bases. Germline lookup yields CDR1 LNHDA and CDR2 SQIVND (reference sequence). CDR3 DNA: TGTGCCAGTAGTATAGGAGGACTGGGGGAGCTGTTTTTT. It is translated as CASSIGGLGELFF.

This clonotype was seen many times. The rearrangement joins TRBV19 to TRBJ2-1; 11 nucleotides match TRBD2. The CDR3 contains 18 residues. V was pared by 6 bases and J by 0 bases, with 10 bases of the junction left unmatched. Per the germline V gene, CDR1 is LNHDA and CDR2 is SQIVND (reference sequence). The CDR3 DNA follows: TGTGCCAGTAGCCGTCTAGCGGGGGGTCTTAGCTCCTACAATGAGCAGTTCTTC. Its translation: CASSRLAGGLSSYNEQFF. Full variable domain (remainder filled in from reference TRBV19 and TRBJ2-1): DGGITQSPKYLFRKEGQNVTLSCEQNLNHDAMYWYRQDPGQGLRLIYYSQIVNDFQKGDIAEGYSVSREKKESFPLTVTSAQKNPTAFYLCASSRLAGGLSSYNEQFFGPGTRLTVL.

This clonotype has a count of ten or more. This chain uses TRBV15 with TRBJ2-2; the match to TRBD2 covers 10 bases. The CDR3 totals 16 residues. The V gene end was trimmed by 2 bases and the J gene end by 5 bases; junction bases not matched to a gene: 5. Germline lookup yields CDR1 LNHNV and CDR2 YYDKDF (reference sequence). This CDR3 reads CATSRPRTSGTGELFF. CDR3 bases: TGTGCCACCAGCAGACCTCGGACTAGCGGTACCGGGGAGCTGTTTTTT.

This clonotype has just a few counts. The J gene is TRBJ2-6, the V gene TRBV12-3 or TRBV12-4, with 7 bases lining up with TRBD1. The CDR3 spans 15 residues. After removal of 7 bases from V and 2 bases from J, the junction contained 5 bases not matched to a gene. CDR3 sequence reads: CASTADRAGANVLTF. In DNA form, the CDR3 reads TGTGCCAGCACTGCTGACAGGGCTGGGGCCAACGTCCTGACTTTC.

Ten or more counts support this clonotype. This chain joins TRBV4-2 and TRBJ2-3, with 7 bases matching TRBD2. CDR1 is LGHNA, CDR2 YNFKEQ, per germline. CDR3 size: 14 residues. J was trimmed by 5 bases and V by 4 bases; bases with no gene match: 6. CDR3 residues: CASSPSPGGDTQYF. The CDR3 region has the DNA TGTGCCAGCAGCCCCTCCCCGGGGGGAGATACGCAGTATTTT.

This clonotype was counted between two and nine times. The J gene is TRBJ1-6, the V gene TRBV19; TRBD1 might be the D (5 bases). In germline, CDR1 is LNHDA, CDR2 SQIVND (reference sequence). The CDR3 is 16 amino acids. Trimming pared 3 bases from V and 7 bases from J, leaving 16 bases between. The CDR3 sequence: CASSIWRGAGNSPLHF. The CDR3, as DNA: TGTGCCAGTAGTATTTGGAGGGGCGCGGGGAATTCACCCCTCCACTTT. The full variable domain, in which reference TRBV19 and TRBJ1-6 provide the parts outside the CDR3, is DGGITQSPKYLFRKEGQNVTLSCEQNLNHDAMYWYRQDPGQGLRLIYYSQIVNDFQKGDIAEGYSVSREKKESFPLTVTSAQKNPTAFYLCASSIWRGAGNSPLHFGNGTRLTVT.